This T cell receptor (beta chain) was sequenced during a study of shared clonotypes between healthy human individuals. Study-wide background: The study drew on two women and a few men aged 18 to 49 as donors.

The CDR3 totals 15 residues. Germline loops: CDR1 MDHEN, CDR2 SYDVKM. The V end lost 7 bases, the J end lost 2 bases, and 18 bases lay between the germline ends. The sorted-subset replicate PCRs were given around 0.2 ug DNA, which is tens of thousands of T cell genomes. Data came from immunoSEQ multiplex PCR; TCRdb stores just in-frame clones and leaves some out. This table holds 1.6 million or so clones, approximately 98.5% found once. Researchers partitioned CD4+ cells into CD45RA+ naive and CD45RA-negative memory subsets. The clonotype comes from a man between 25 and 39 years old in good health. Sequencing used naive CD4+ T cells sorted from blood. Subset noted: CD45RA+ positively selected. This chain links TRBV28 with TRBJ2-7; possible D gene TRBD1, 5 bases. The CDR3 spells CASNPSDSRAYEQYF. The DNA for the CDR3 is TGTGCCAGCAACCCCTCTGACAGCCGGGCCTACGAGCAGTACTTC.